Below, one T cell receptor beta chain is given with its context. Its antigen specificity is not known. No qualities accompany the bases; no much larger clone lies one base away. For repertoire sequencing, the TCR beta CDR3 regions were amplified from RNA transcripts. HTBI primers and the Qiagen OneStep RT-PCR kit were used in a first-round RT-PCR, which was followed by a second-round multiplex PCR, size selection and purification. Libraries were sequenced paired-end with 100 bp reads on an Illumina HiSeq2000. The original methods were these. Reads were processed with SOAPnuke, discarding reads with adapters, uncalled bases, mean Phred below 15, or no exact constant-primer or identifier match. High-quality paired reads were merged with COPE v1.2.5. Each unique nucleotide sequence was defined as a clonotype, and clonotypes were aligned to IMGT TRB V, D and J references with MiTCR v1.1. The analysis was limited to V-J combinations with a frequency above 0.0001, which together covered over 99% of the repertoires. A TCR clonal expansion and chaos score per V-J combination was defined as the ratio of F50 clonal expansion to chaos observed in the TCRdist matrix. Welch's t-statistics and random forest were used to reduce features to about a dozen V-J combinations, which were fed into a naive Bayes classifier. Thyroid-blood repertoire similarity was quantified with the Morisita-Horn index. In-frame beta chains were kept once TCRdb had trimmed the public reads at Q25 with fastp and called clones with MiXCR. When rows share a CDR3 protein, they turn into one entry using the most common DNA and genes. TCRdb's processing, not the study's, gives the V and J calls here. The sample records about 600,000 distinct CDR3 sequences, 35% to 40% of which are singletons. The ten largest make up roughly 4% of the sample.

CDR1 and CDR2, looked up from the germline V gene, are MGHDK and SYGVNS. The CDR3 sequence holds 17 residues, the cysteine and phenylalanine included. This entry keeps only the CDR3 DNA: 51 bases, framed from base 1. V is pruned by 6 bases and J by 0 bases, leaving 8 bases of the junction without a gene match. Patients with hyperthyroidism were aged 18 to 65 years, had been newly diagnosed, and had a disease duration of less than 2 months. Anyone with other autoimmune diseases, uncontrolled infections, pregnancy or lactation was excluded from the study. Clinical symptoms, serum thyroxine, TRAb, thyroid ultrasound and orbital computed tomography were used for diagnosis. Trizol reagent was used to extract the total RNA, and its quality was then checked on an Agilent 2100 Bioanalyzer. This entry comes from a study of Graves' ophthalmopathy and Graves' hyperthyroidism (dated by TCRdb to about 2018). Some background on the complete study: Stable hyperthyroidism was defined as no progression to ophthalmopathy within 18 months of follow-up. The study used TCR beta repertoire signatures to distinguish Graves' ophthalmopathy from Graves' hyperthyroidism and to predict progression to ophthalmopathy. In total, 120 to 150 blood samples were TCR-sequenced: approximately 42 ophthalmopathy, approximately 80 hyperthyroidism and about 17 hyperthyroidism-to-ophthalmopathy patients. To explore V-J signatures distinguishing ophthalmopathy from hyperthyroidism, a discovery set of about a hundred patients (roughly 45 ophthalmopathy, about 57 stable hyperthyroidism) was enrolled. An independent validation cohort comprised 18 hyperthyroidism patients and over 15 patients who later progressed from hyperthyroidism to ophthalmopathy. In more than five hyperthyroidism patients, T-cell repertoires of thyroid tissue and blood were compared. Following sampling, methimazole starting at 30 mg daily was administered to hyperthyroidism patients, and high-dose intravenous methylprednisolone was administered to ophthalmopathy patients.

Overall study outcomes, separate from this receptor: Most expanded thyroid clonotypes with a frequency above 0.001 also appeared in blood, which suggests that blood repertoires may reflect the immune response in the thyroid. In validation, the model predicted ophthalmopathy progression with about 70% sensitivity and roughly 72% specificity; about a dozen predicted patients were CT-confirmed with GO in a median of approximately six months. Sample size was not predetermined statistically, and investigators were not blinded to group allocation. The 13-signature model separated ophthalmopathy from stable hyperthyroidism with approximately 90% sensitivity and less than 83% specificity in cross-validation, and 80%/75% in the test set.

This sequence was found in an adult man with Graves' hyperthyroidism. Sequencing was performed on peripheral blood or thyroid tissue (not recorded which). The chain joins TRBV25-1 to TRBJ2-3, with 11 middle bases fitting TRBD2. The CDR3 loop reads CASSPGTSGTSTDTQYF. The nucleotide sequence reads as follows: TGTGCCAGCAGCCCAGGGACTAGCGGAACAAGCACAGATACGCAGTATTTT. The full variable domain, with segments outside the CDR3 supplied by the reference TRBV25-1 and TRBJ2-3 proteins, appears as EADIYQTPRYLVIGTGKKITLECSQTMGHDKMYWYQQDPGMELHLIHYSYGVNSTEKGDLSSESTVSRIRTEHFPLTLESARPSHTSQYLCASSPGTSGTSTDTQYFGPGTRLTVL.